A single sample is the source of the 4 T cell receptor beta chains below, sequenced in a study of early T cells in non-severe SARS-CoV-2 infection. TCRdb re-derived calls from the 5' RACE reads in MiXCR, one entry per CDR3 protein. The table records about 62,000 distinct CDR3 sequences, roughly a tenth of them present only once. Sequencing was performed on whole blood. The receptors originated from an adult who was a healthcare worker with PCR-confirmed SARS-CoV-2 infection or an uninfected control (not recorded which).

This rearrangement joins TRBV6-2 or TRBV6-3 to TRBJ2-3, with a possible D match to TRBD2 (5 bases). The germline gives CDR1 MNHEY, CDR2 SVGEGT. Trimming removed 1 base from V and 10 bases from J, with 18 bases in between. This CDR3 contains 15 residues. The CDR3 DNA reads TGTGCCAGCAGTTACTATTCAGCTTCGGGATTCTCGCAGTATTTT. It translates to CASSYYSASGFSQYF.

The chain recombines TRBV27 with TRBJ2-3; possibly TRBD1 for D (5 bases). Trimming stripped 6 bases from V and 6 bases from J, with 10 bases between. Germline V gives CDR1 MNHEY, CDR2 SMNVEV (reference sequence). The CDR3 consists of 12 residues. The CDR3 here is CASSRPGDTQYF. The CDR3 nucleotides are TGTGCCAGCAGCCGCCCAGGGGATACGCAGTATTTT.

The J gene is TRBJ2-3, the V gene TRBV20-1; the D is unclear. The CDR3 runs to 14 residues. Germline V gives CDR1 DFQATT, CDR2 SNEGSKA (reference sequence). V was trimmed by 5 bases and J by 0 bases, leaving 12 bases between them. Written as DNA, the CDR3 is TGCAGTGCTGTGACCGCCACTAGCACAGATACGCAGTATTTT. Its translation is CSAVTATSTDTQYF.

The chain links TRBV6-1 to TRBJ2-1; 11 nucleotides agree with TRBD2. This CDR3 is built from 15 residues. Germline loops: CDR1 MNHNS, CDR2 SASEGT. Trimming removed 7 bases from V and 5 bases from J; junction bases left unmatched: 7. Here the CDR3 DNA reads TGTGCCAGCAACCGACTAGCGGGGATGAACAATGAGCAGTTCTTC. Its translation is CASNRLAGMNNEQFF.